Listed below are T cell receptor beta chains from one sample, sequenced in a study of blood T cell repertoires in COVID-19. The repertoire was sequenced with immunoSEQ multiplex PCR; TCRdb's copy has only in-frame clones and lacks some. The sample carries about 250,000 clones, around 88% recorded once. Specimen: peripheral blood. Receptor source: a woman aged 25 to 39 with COVID-19, enrolled during active disease. Both conserved end residues are part of each CDR3. Fields, in order: J gene, V gene, clone size, D gene, CDR3 protein, CDR3 DNA. D genes are given only for firm matches. Size values are once, few and many counts, or a class for expanded clones, and some rows have none.

>TRBJ2-3|TRBV5-4|NA|NA
CASSLQGSDTQYF
TGTGCCAGCAGCTTGCAGGGGTCAGATACGCAGTATTTT
>TRBJ2-7|TRBV28|NA|TRBD1
CASKSSIGQGHEQYF
TGTGCCAGCAAGTCTTCTATAGGACAGGGCCACGAGCAGTACTTC
>TRBJ2-2|TRBV15|few|NA
CATSRVGGPTGELFF
TGTGCCACCAGCAGAGTCGGGGGGCCCACCGGGGAGCTGTTTTTT
>TRBJ1-4|TRBV3-1/TRBV3-2|NA|NA
CASSRGVPGNEKLFF
TGTGCCAGCAGCCGCGGAGTTCCTGGTAATGAAAAACTGTTTTTT
>TRBJ1-4|TRBV3-1/TRBV3-2|NA|NA
CASSEGLVVEKLFF
TGTGCCAGCAGCGAAGGATTAGTGGTGGAAAAACTGTTTTTT
>TRBJ2-7|TRBV7-9|NA|NA
CVSSLGQSDEQYF
TGTGTCAGCAGCTTAGGACAGTCGGACGAGCAGTACTTC
>TRBJ2-7|TRBV6-5|NA|NA
CASSRDTSYEQYF
TGTGCCAGCAGTCGGGACACTTCCTACGAGCAGTACTTC
>TRBJ2-1|TRBV28|NA|NA
CASGGDLQFF
TGTGCCAGCGGCGGGGACTTGCAGTTCTTC
>TRBJ2-7|TRBV18|once|TRBD2
CASSLPGLVFEQYF
TGTGCCAGCTCGTTGCCGGGACTAGTTTTCGAGCAGTACTTC
>TRBJ1-5|TRBV19|NA|TRBD1
CASSIESGQGVQPQHF
TGTGCCAGTAGTATAGAGTCCGGACAGGGCGTTCAGCCCCAGCATTTT
>TRBJ2-7|TRBV7-2|NA|TRBD1
CASSRDRGPDEQYF
TGTGCCAGCAGCCGGGACAGGGGGCCCGACGAGCAGTACTTC
>TRBJ1-1|TRBV5-1|NA|NA
CASSRFGDVDTEAFF
TGCGCCAGCAGCCGGTTCGGGGATGTAGACACTGAAGCTTTCTTT
>TRBJ1-1|TRBV29-1|few|NA
CSVLQGNTEAFF
TGCAGCGTTTTACAGGGAAACACTGAAGCTTTCTTT
>TRBJ1-5|TRBV30|NA|NA
CAWGDISNQPQHF
TGTGCCTGGGGGGACATTAGCAATCAGCCCCAGCATTTT
>TRBJ2-3|TRBV7-2|NA|NA
CASSSTYETSLLTDTQYF
TGTGCCAGCAGCTCTACATACGAGACTAGTCTACTCACAGATACGCAGTATTTT
>TRBJ1-4|TRBV27|once|TRBD1
CASSLPRQGPNEKLFF
TGTGCCAGCAGTTTACCGCGACAGGGACCGAATGAAAAACTGTTTTTT
>TRBJ1-1|TRBV5-4|NA|NA
CASSSIGRAGTGAFF
TGTGCCAGCAGCTCAATCGGCAGGGCGGGGACGGGGGCTTTCTTT
>TRBJ1-1|TRBV5-6|NA|TRBD1
CASSWVAGQLMNTEAFF
TGTGCCAGCAGCTGGGTGGCGGGACAGCTCATGAACACTGAAGCTTTCTTT
>TRBJ2-3|TRBV5-6|NA|NA
CASSFARGNTDTQYF
TGTGCCAGCAGCTTTGCCAGGGGTAACACAGATACGCAGTATTTT
>TRBJ2-5|TRBV6-5|once|TRBD1
CASRNRGSNQETQYF
TGTGCCAGCAGGAACAGGGGGTCCAACCAAGAGACCCAGTACTTC
>TRBJ1-2|TRBV9|NA|TRBD1
CASSVSRTGPNAQSYTF
TGTGCCAGCAGCGTTTCTAGGACAGGGCCCAACGCTCAAAGCTACACCTTC
>TRBJ1-5|TRBV6-2/TRBV6-3|NA|NA
CASSPLVRRNQPQHF
TGTGCCAGCAGCCCCTTAGTAAGGAGAAATCAGCCCCAGCATTTT